This T cell receptor beta chain was observed in a study of shared clonotypes between healthy human individuals. Comment on this clone: Antigen: not known.

General study findings and limits: Unshared clonotypes carried lower generation probabilities than those common to all four donors. Naive CD4 clonotype sharing across a handful of donors was about 5%.

The CDR3 covers 14 residues. V lost 6 bases to trimming and J lost 4 bases; unmatched junction nucleotides: 6. Germline-derived CDR1 and CDR2 are MNHEY and SMNVEV (reference sequence). Running of the assay took place at deep level. Sorted-subset replicate PCR reactions were performed with about 190 ng DNA, corresponding to roughly 31,000 T cell genomes. Only in-frame clones appear in the TCRdb table, and some are missing; sequencing was by immunoSEQ multiplex PCR. This table has some 2 million clones, around 96% appearing once. The naive CD8 subset, CD45RO-negative cells positively selected for CCR7, excluded terminally differentiated effector memory CD45RA+ cells.

Sequencing was performed on naive CD8+ T cells sorted from blood. The TCR sequence derives from a man aged 18-30 years in good health. The chain uses TRBV27 and TRBJ1-1; 9 positions agree with TRBD1. In DNA, the CDR3 is TGTGCCAGCAGGTCCGGGACAGGGACCACTGAAGCTTTCTTT. Translation: CASRSGTGTTEAFF.